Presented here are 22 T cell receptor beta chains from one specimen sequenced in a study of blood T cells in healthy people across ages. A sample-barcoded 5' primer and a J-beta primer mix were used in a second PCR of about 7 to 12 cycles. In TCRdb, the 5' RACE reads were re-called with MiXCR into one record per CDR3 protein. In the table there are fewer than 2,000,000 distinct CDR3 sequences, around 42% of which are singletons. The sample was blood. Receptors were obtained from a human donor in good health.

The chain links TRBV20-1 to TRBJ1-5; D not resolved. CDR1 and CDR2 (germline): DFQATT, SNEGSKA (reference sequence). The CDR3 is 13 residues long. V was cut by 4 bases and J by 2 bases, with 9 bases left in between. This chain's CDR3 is CSAKEWGNQPQHF. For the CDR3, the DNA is TGCAGTGCTAAAGAGTGGGGCAATCAGCCCCAGCATTTT.

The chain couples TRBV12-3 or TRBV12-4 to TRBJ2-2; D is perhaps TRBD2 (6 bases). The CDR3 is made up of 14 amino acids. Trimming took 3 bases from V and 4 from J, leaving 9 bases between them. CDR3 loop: CASSFVAVTGELFF. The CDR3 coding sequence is TGTGCCAGCAGTTTCGTAGCGGTCACCGGGGAGCTGTTTTTT.

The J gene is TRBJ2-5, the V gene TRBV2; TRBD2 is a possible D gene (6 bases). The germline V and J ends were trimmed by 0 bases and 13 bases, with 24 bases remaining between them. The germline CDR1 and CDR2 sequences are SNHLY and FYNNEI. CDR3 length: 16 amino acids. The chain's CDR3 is CASSEAEGRDPYERYF. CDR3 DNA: TGTGCCAGCAGTGAAGCGGAGGGCAGGGACCCATACGAGCGGTACTTC.

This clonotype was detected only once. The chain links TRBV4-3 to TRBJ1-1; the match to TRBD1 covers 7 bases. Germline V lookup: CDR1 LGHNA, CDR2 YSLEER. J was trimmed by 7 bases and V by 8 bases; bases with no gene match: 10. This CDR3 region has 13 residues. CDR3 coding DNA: TGCGCCAGCCAGAACCGGGACAGAAGTGAAGCTTTCTTT. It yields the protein CASQNRDRSEAFF.

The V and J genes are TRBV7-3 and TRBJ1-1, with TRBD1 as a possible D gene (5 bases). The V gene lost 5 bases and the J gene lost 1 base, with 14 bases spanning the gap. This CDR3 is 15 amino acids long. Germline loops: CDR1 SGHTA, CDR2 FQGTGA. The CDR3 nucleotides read TGTGCCAGCAGCCTCATCGGGACGGCGAACACTGAAGCTTTCTTT. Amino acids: CASSLIGTANTEAFF.

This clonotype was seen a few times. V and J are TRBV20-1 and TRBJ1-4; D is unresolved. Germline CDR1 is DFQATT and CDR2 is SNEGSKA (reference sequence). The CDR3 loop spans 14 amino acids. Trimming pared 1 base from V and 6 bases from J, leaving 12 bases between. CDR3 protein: CSARVPVGYEKLFF. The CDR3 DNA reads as TGCAGTGCTAGAGTACCAGTGGGGTATGAAAAACTGTTTTTT.

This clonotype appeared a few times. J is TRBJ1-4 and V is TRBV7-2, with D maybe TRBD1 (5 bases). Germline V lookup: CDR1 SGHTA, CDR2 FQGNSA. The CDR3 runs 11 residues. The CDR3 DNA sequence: TGTGCGGCGGGGGAGGGGGAAAAACTGTTTTTT. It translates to CAAGEGEKLFF. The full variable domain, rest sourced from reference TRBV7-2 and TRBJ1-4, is GAGVSQSPSNKVTEKGKDVELRCDPISGHTALYWYRQSLGQGLEFLIYFQGNSAPDKSGLPSDRFSAERTGGSVSTLTIQRTQQEDSAVYLCAAGEGEKLFFGSGTQLSVL.

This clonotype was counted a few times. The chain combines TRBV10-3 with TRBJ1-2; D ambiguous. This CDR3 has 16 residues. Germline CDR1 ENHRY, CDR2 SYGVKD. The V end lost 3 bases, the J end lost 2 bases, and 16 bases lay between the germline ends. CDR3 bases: TGTGCCATCAGTGAAGACATGGCGCGGGAAAACTATGGCTACACCTTC. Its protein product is CAISEDMARENYGYTF.

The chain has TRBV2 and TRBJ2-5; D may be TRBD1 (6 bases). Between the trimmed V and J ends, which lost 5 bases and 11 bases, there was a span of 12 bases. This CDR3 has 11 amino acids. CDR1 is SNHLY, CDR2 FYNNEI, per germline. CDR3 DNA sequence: TGTGCCAGCAGTCCTAACAGGGTGCAGTACTTC. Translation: CASSPNRVQYF.

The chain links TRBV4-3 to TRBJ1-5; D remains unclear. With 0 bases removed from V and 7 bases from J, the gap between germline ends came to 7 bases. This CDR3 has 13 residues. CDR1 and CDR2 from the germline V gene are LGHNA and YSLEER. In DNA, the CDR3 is TGCGCCAGCAGCCAAGATATCCAACAGCCCCAGCATTTT. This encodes CASSQDIQQPQHF.

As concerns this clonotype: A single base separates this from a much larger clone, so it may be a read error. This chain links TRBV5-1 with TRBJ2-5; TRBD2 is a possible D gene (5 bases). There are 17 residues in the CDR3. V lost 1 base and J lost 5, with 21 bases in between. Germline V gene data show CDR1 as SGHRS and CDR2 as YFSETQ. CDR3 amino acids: CASSLQTVEAGVETQYF. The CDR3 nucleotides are TGCGCCAGCAGCTTGCAAACCGTGGAGGCCGGTGTGGAGACCCAGTACTTC.

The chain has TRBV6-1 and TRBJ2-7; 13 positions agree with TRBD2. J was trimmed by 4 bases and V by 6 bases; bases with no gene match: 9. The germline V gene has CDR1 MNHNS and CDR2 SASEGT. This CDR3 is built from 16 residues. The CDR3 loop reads CASSSRLAGGMYEQYF. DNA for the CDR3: TGTGCCAGCAGCTCCAGACTAGCGGGGGGAATGTACGAGCAGTACTTC.

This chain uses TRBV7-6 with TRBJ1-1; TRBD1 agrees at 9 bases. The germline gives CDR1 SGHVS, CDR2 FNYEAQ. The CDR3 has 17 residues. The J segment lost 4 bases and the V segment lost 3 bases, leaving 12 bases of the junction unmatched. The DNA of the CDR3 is TGTGCCAGCAGCTTCAGTCCGGGACAGGGCGATAGCACTGAAGCTTTCTTT. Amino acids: CASSFSPGQGDSTEAFF. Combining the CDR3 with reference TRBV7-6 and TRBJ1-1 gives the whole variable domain GAGVSQSPRYKVTKRGQDVALRCDPISGHVSLYWYRQALGQGPEFLTYFNYEAQQDKSGLPNDRFSAERPEGSISTLTIQRTEQRDSAMYRCASSFSPGQGDSTEAFFGQGTRLTVV.

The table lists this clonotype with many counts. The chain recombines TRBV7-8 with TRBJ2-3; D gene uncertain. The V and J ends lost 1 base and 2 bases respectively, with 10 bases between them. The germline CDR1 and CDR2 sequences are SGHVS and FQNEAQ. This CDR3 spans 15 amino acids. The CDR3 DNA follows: TGTGCCAGCAGCTTAGAAGTGCGGTTCACAGATACGCAGTATTTT. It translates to CASSLEVRFTDTQYF. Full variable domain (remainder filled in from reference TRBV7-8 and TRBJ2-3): GAGVSQSPRYKVAKRGQDVALRCDPISGHVSLFWYQQALGQGPEFLTYFQNEAQLDKSGLPSDRFFAERPEGSVSTLKIQRTQQEDSAVYLCASSLEVRFTDTQYFGPGTRLTVL.

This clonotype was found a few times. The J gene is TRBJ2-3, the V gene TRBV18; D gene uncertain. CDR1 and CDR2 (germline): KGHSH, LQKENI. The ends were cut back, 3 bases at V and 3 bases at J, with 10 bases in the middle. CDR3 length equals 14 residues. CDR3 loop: CASSPKFTTDTQYF. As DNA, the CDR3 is TGTGCCAGCTCACCCAAATTTACTACAGATACGCAGTATTTT. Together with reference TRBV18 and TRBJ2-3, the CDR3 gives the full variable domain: NAGVMQNPRHLVRRRGQEARLRCSPMKGHSHVYWYRQLPEEGLKFMVYLQKENIIDESGMPKERFSAEFPKEGPSILRIQQVVRGDSAAYFCASSPKFTTDTQYFGPGTRLTVL.

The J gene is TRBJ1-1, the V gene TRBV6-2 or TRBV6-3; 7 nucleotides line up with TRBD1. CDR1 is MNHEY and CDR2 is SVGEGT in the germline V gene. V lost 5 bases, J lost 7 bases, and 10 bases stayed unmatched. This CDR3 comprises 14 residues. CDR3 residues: CASSPFGTELEAFF. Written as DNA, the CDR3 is TGTGCCAGCAGTCCATTCGGGACAGAACTTGAAGCTTTCTTT.

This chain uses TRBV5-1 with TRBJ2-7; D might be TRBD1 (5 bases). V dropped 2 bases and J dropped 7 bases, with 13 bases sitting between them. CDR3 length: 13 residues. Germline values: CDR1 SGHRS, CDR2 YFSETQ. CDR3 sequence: CASSLAGIREQYF. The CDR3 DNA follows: TGCGCCAGCAGCTTAGCAGGGATTCGGGAGCAGTACTTC.

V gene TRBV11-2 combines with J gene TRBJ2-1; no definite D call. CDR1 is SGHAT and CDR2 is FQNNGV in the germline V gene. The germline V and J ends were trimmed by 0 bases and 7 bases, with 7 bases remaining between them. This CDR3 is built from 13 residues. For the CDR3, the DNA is TGTGCCAGCAGCTTAGAGAGATTGAATGAGCAGTTCTTC. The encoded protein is CASSLERLNEQFF.

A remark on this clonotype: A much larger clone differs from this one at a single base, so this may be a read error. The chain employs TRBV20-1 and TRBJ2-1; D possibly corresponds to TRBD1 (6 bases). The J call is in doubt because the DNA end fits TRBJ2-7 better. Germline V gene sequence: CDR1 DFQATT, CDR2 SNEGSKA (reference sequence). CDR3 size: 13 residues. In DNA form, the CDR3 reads TGCAGTGCTAGAGGGGGCACAGGGAATGAGCAGTACTTC. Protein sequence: CSARGGTGNEQYF.

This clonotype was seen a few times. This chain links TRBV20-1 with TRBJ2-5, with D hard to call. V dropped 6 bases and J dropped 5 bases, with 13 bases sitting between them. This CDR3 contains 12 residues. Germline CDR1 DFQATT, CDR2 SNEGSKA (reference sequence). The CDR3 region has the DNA TGCAGTGCGAAGGACGAAGGGGAGACCCAGTACTTC. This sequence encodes CSAKDEGETQYF.

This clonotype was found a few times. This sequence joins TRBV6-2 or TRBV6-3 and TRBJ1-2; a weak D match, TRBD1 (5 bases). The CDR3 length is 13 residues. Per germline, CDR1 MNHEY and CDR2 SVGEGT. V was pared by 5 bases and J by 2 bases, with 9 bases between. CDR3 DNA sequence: TGTGCCAGCAGTGGGGACGCCAACTATGGCTACACCTTC. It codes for CASSGDANYGYTF.

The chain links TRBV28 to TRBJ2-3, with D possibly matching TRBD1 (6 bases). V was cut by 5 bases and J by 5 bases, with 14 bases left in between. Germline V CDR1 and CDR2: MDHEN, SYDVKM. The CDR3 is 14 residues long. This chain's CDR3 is CASSPQGGQDTQYF. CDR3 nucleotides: TGTGCCAGCAGTCCCCAAGGGGGTCAAGATACGCAGTATTTT.